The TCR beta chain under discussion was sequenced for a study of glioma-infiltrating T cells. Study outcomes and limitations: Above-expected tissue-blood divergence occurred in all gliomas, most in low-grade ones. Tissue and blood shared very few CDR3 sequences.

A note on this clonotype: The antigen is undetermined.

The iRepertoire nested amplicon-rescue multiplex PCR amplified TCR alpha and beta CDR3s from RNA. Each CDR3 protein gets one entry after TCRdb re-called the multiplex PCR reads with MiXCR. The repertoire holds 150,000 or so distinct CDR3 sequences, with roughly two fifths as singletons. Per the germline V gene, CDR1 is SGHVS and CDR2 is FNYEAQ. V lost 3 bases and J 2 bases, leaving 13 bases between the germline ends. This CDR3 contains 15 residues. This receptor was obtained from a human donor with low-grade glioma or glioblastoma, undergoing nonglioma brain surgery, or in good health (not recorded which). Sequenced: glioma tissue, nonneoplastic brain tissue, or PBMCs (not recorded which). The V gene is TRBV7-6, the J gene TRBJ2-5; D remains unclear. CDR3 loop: CASSLGSGTQETQYF. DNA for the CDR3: TGTGCCAGCAGCTTGGGTTCCGGTACACAAGAGACCCAGTACTTC.